One sample yielded the 11 T cell receptor beta chains listed below, sequenced in a study of T cell repertoires in aging, cancer and after chemotherapy. Amplification of TCR beta used genomic DNA extracted from peripheral blood. Multiplex touch-down PCR with TRB-A/B primers amplified rearranged V-D-J TRB sequences. From the multiplex PCR reads, TCRdb called clonotypes with MiXCR, one entry per CDR3 protein. The repertoire holds roughly 9,000 distinct CDR3 sequences, with approximately 33% as singletons. The source material was blood. The receptors originated from a human donor in good health. The donor label of this sample is uncertain.

For this clonotype: The junction departs from the called germline gene at one end, perhaps through a read error. J is TRBJ1-5 and V is TRBV5-5; TRBD1 aligns across 8 bases. CDR1 and CDR2 from the germline V gene are SGHKS and YYEKEE (reference sequence). There are 15 residues in the CDR3. The CDR3 region is CASSAGQGSNQPQHF. CDR3 sequence (DNA): TGCGCCAGCAGCGCAGGACAGGGCAGCAATCAGCCCCAGCATTTT.

The chain has TRBV5-4 and TRBJ1-2; no definite D call. The CDR3 covers 13 residues. Germline V gives CDR1 SGHNT, CDR2 YYREEE (reference sequence). V shed 2 bases and J shed 10 bases, with 15 bases lying between them. CDR3 nucleotide sequence: TGTGCCAGCAGCTTAGCGCCGGAAGCCCCCTACACCTTC. Amino acid sequence: CASSLAPEAPYTF.

The genes are TRBV19 and TRBJ1-2; no firm D call. This CDR3 contains 14 residues. V was trimmed by 3 bases and J by 4 bases, leaving 12 bases between them. Germline CDR1 is LNHDA and CDR2 is SQIVND (reference sequence). As DNA, the CDR3 is TGTGCCAGTAGTATCGACCCCGCTGGCTATGGCTACACCTTC. Its protein is CASSIDPAGYGYTF.

This clonotype was recorded only once. The CDR3 bases are TGTGCCAGCGAGGGGGGTTCCGCTGGAAACACCATATATTTT. It specifies CASEGGSAGNTIYF. The gene calls are TRBV7-6 and TRBJ1-3; D is perhaps TRBD1 (6 bases). Germline V CDR1 and CDR2: SGHVS, FNYEAQ. The V end was cut by 8 bases, the J end by 2 bases, with 13 bases between. The CDR3 totals 14 residues.

The chain is built from TRBV6-1 and TRBJ1-5; D call uncertain. The germline V and J ends were trimmed by 5 bases and 0 bases, with 11 bases remaining between them. Germline lookup yields CDR1 MNHNS and CDR2 SASEGT. This CDR3 region has 15 residues. This chain's CDR3 is CASSWTDYSNQPQHF. The CDR3 bases are TGTGCCAGCAGTTGGACCGATTATAGCAATCAGCCCCAGCATTTT.

This chain joins TRBV6-5 and TRBJ1-2, with D perhaps matching TRBD1 (5 bases). V was shortened by 6 bases and J by 4 bases, with 15 bases between the two germline ends. The CDR3 totals 14 residues. Germline CDR1 and CDR2: MNHEY and SVGAGI. This chain's CDR3 is CASSPGEGFYGYTF. The CDR3 coding sequence is TGTGCCAGCAGCCCCGGGGAGGGGTTCTATGGCTACACCTTC.

V gene TRBV30 combines with J gene TRBJ2-7; no clear D gene. The CDR3 is 16 residues long. Germline-derived CDR1 and CDR2 are GTSNPN and SVGIG (reference sequence). Trimming pared 0 bases from V and 2 bases from J, leaving 17 bases between. CDR3 in DNA: TGTGCCTGGAGTGTAATGGCTGAACCCTACCCCTACGAGCAGTACTTC. This translates into CAWSVMAEPYPYEQYF.

V is TRBV6-1 and J is TRBJ1-3; the D gene is possibly TRBD1 (5 bases). V shed 7 bases and J shed 1 base, with 23 bases lying between them. The germline V gene encodes CDR1 MNHNS and CDR2 SASEGT. CDR3 length: 18 amino acids. The DNA of the CDR3 is TGTGCCAGCACTGGGTCGTTCCAGGGAATAAAATCTGGAAACACCATATATTTT. This sequence encodes CASTGSFQGIKSGNTIYF.

The J gene is TRBJ1-6, the V gene TRBV5-1; D is ambiguous. Trimming cost V 0 bases and J 10 bases, with 8 bases left between them. The germline V gene encodes CDR1 SGHRS and CDR2 YFSETQ. The CDR3 consists of 13 residues. CDR3 sequence: CASSLVGSSPLHF. The CDR3 DNA follows: TGCGCCAGCAGCTTGGTGGGCAGCTCACCCCTCCACTTT. The whole variable domain, remainder taken from reference TRBV5-1 and TRBJ1-6, is KAGVTQTPRYLIKTRGQQVTLSCSPISGHRSVSWYQQTPGQGLQFLFEYFSETQRNKGNFPGRFSGRQFSNSRSEMNVSTLELGDSALYLCASSLVGSSPLHFGNGTRLTVT.

This clonotype was detected only a few times. V and J are TRBV12-3 or TRBV12-4 and TRBJ2-1, with a possible D match to TRBD1 (5 bases). The CDR3 contains 15 residues. Trimming removed 5 bases at V and 7 bases at J, with 18 bases between. This CDR3 reads CASSTGHQFRNEQFF. The CDR3, as DNA: TGTGCCAGCAGTACAGGACACCAATTTAGGAATGAGCAGTTCTTC.

This clonotype was seen a handful of times. J is TRBJ1-1 and V is TRBV18, with 10 bases aligning to TRBD1. Germline values: CDR1 KGHSH, CDR2 LQKENI. The CDR3 spans 16 residues. J was trimmed by 4 bases and V by 6 bases; bases with no gene match: 11. The CDR3 DNA is TGTGCCAGCTCCTCCGGACAGGGGGGTAGTGGCACTGAAGCTTTCTTT. Protein sequence: CASSSGQGGSGTEAFF.